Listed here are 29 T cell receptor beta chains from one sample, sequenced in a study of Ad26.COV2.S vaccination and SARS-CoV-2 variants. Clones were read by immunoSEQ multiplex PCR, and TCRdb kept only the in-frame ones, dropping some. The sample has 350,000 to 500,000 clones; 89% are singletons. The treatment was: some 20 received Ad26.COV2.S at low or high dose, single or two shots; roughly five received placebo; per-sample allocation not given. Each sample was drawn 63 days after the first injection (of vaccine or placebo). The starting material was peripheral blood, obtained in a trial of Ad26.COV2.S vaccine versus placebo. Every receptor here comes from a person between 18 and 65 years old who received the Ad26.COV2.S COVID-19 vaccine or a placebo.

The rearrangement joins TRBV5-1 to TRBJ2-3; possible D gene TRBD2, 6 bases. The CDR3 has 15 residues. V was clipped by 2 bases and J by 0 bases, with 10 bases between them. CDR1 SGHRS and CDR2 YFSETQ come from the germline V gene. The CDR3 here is CASSFLAPSTDTQYF. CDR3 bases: TGCGCCAGCAGCTTTCTAGCGCCCAGCACAGATACGCAGTATTTT. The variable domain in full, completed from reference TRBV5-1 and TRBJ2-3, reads KAGVTQTPRYLIKTRGQQVTLSCSPISGHRSVSWYQQTPGQGLQFLFEYFSETQRNKGNFPGRFSGRQFSNSRSEMNVSTLELGDSALYLCASSFLAPSTDTQYFGPGTRLTVL.

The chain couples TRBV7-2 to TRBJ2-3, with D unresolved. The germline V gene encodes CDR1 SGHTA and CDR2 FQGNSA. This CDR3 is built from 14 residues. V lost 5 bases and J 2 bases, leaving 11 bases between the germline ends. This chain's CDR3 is CASSLRTYTDTQYF. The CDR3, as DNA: TGTGCCAGCAGCCTACGGACGTACACAGATACGCAGTATTTT. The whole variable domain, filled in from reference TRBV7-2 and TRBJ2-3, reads GAGVSQSPSNKVTEKGKDVELRCDPISGHTALYWYRQSLGQGLEFLIYFQGNSAPDKSGLPSDRFSAERTGGSVSTLTIQRTQQEDSAVYLCASSLRTYTDTQYFGPGTRLTVL.

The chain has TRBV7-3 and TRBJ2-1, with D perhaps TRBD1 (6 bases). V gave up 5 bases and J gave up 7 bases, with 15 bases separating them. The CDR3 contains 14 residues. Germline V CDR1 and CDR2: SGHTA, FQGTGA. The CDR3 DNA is TGTGCCAGCAGCCCGACACAGGGTTTGAATGAGCAGTTCTTC. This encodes CASSPTQGLNEQFF.

CDR3 region: CASSYSELAESYEQYV. Here the CDR3 DNA reads TGTGCCAGCAGTTACTCAGAACTAGCCGAATCCTACGAGCAGTACGTC. This chain links TRBV6-6 with TRBJ2-7; D perhaps matches TRBD2 (6 bases). The CDR3 covers 16 residues. The germline CDR1 and CDR2 sequences are MNHNY and SVGAGI (reference sequence). V was trimmed by 0 bases and J by 1 base, leaving 13 bases between them.

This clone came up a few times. CDR3 region: CASSQPIGGSTEAFF. The CDR3 DNA is TGCGCCAGCAGCCAACCGATAGGAGGGAGCACTGAAGCTTTCTTT. The J gene is TRBJ1-1, the V gene TRBV4-1, with unresolved D. V gave up 2 bases and J gave up 4 bases, with 14 bases separating them. The CDR3 runs 15 residues. The germline V gene has CDR1 MGHRA and CDR2 YSYEKL.

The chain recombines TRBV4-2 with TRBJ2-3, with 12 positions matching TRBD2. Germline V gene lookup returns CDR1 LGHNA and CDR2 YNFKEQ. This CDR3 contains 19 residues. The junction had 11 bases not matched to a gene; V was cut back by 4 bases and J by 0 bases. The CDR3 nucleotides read TGTGCCAGCAGCCCAGGACTAGCGGGGATTCTCCCTAGCACAGATACGCAGTATTTT. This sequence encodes CASSPGLAGILPSTDTQYF.

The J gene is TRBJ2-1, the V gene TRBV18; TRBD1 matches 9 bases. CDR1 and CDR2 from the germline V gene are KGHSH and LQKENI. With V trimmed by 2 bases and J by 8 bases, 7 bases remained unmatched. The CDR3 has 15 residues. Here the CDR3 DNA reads TGTGCCAGCTCACCAACCGCTGGACAGGGGTATGAGCAGTTCTTC. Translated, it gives CASSPTAGQGYEQFF.

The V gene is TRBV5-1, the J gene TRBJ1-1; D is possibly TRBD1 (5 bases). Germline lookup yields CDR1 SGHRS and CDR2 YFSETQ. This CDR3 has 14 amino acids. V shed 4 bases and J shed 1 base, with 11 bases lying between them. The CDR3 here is CASSRSGGNTEAFF. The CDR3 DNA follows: TGCGCCAGCAGCCGGAGCGGGGGGAACACTGAAGCTTTCTTT.

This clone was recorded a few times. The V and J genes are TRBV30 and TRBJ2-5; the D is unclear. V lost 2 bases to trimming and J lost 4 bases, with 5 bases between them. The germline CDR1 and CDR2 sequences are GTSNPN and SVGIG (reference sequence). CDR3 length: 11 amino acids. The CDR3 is CAWSLAETQYF. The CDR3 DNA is TGTGCCTGGAGTTTAGCAGAGACCCAGTACTTC. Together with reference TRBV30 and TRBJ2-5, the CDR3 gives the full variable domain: SQTIHQWPATLVQPVGSPLSLECTVEGTSNPNLYWYRQAAGRGLQLLFYSVGIGQISSEVPQNLSASRPQDRQFILSSKKLLLSDSGFYLCAWSLAETQYFGPGTRLLVL.

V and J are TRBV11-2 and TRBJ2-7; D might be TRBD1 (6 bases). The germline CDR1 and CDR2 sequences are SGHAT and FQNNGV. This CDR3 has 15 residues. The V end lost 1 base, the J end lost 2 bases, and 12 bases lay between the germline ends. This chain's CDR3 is CASSLVWDKAYEQYF. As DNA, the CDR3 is TGTGCCAGCAGCTTAGTTTGGGACAAAGCCTACGAGCAGTACTTC.

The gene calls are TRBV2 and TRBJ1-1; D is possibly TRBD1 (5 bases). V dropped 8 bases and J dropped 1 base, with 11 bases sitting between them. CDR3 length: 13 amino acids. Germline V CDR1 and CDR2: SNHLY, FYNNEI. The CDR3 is CASATDANTEAFF. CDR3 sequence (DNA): TGTGCCAGCGCGACAGACGCGAACACTGAAGCTTTCTTT.

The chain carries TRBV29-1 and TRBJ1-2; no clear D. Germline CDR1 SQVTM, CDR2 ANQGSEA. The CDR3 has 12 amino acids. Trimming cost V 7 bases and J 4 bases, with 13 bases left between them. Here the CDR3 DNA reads TGCAGCGGCACGCGACAAGGCTATGGCTACACCTTC. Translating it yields CSGTRQGYGYTF.

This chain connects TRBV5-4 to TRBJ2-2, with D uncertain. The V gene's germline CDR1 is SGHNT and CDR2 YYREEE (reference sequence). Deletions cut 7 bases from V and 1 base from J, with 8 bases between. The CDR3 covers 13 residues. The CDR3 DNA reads TGTGCCAGCGGGCCGGTGAACACCGGGGAGCTGTTTTTT. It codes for CASGPVNTGELFF.

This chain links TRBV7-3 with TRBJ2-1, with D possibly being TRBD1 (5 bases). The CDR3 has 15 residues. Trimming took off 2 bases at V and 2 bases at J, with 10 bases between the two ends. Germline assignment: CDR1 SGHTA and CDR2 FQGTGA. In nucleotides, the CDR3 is TGTGCCAGCAGCTTATTCAGGGCCCCCTACAATGAGCAGTTCTTC. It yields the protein CASSLFRAPYNEQFF.

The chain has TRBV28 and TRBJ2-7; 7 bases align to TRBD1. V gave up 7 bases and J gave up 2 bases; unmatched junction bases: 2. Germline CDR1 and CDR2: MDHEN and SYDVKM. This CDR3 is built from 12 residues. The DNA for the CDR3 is TGTGCCAGCATTGGGACAGCCTACGAGCAGTACTTC. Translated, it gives CASIGTAYEQYF.

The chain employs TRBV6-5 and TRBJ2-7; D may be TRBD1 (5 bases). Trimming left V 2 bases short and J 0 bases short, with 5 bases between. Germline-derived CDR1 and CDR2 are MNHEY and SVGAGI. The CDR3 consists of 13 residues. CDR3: CASSYDSSYEQYF. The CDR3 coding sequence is TGTGCCAGCAGTTACGACAGCTCCTACGAGCAGTACTTC.

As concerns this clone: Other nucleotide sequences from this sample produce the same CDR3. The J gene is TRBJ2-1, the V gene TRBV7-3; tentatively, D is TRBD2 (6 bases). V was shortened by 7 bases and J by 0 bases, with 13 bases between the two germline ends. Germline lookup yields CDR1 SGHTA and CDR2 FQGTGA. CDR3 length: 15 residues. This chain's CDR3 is CASTPDGSSYNEQFF. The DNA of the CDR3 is TGTGCCAGCACTCCAGACGGGAGCTCCTACAATGAGCAGTTCTTC.

The CDR3, as DNA: TGTGCCAGCAGCGCCTTGATCGGGATGAACACCGGGGAGCTGTTTTTT. It encodes CASSALIGMNTGELFF. The chain employs TRBV5-8 and TRBJ2-2, with a tentative D call TRBD2 (5 bases). Trimming stripped 4 bases from V and 1 base from J, with 14 bases between. Germline loops: CDR1 SGHTS, CDR2 YDEGEE. The CDR3 is 16 residues long.

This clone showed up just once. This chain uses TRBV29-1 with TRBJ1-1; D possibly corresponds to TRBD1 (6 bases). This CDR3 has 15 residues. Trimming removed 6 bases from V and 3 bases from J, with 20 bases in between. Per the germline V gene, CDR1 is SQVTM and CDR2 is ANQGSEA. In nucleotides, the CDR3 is TGCAGCGTAATAGAGTGGACAGTGAGCTACACTGAAGCTTTCTTT. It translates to CSVIEWTVSYTEAFF.

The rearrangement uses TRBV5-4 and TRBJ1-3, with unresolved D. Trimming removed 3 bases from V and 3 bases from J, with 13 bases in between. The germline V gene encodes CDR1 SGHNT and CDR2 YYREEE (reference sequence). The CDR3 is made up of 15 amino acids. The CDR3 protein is CASSSDRIVGNTIYF. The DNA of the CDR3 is TGTGCCAGCAGCTCGGATAGGATCGTTGGAAACACCATATATTTT.

The CDR3 nucleotides are TGCGCCAGCAGCCGCACCCTCCGGGGGATGCCCCATGTTGGCTACACCTTC. Translating it yields CASSRTLRGMPHVGYTF. V usage is TRBV4-1 and J usage is TRBJ1-2, with TRBD1 as a possible D gene (5 bases). V lost 4 bases and J 7 bases, leaving 25 bases between the germline ends. This CDR3 is built from 17 residues. CDR1 is MGHRA and CDR2 is YSYEKL in the germline V gene.

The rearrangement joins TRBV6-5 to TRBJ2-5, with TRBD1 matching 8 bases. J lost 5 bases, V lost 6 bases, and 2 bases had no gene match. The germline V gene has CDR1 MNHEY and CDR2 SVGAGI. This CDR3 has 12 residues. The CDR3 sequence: CASSWTGETQYF. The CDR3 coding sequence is TGTGCCAGCAGCTGGACAGGGGAGACCCAGTACTTC.

This CDR3 reads CASSWSAGTGELFF. The CDR3 DNA reads TGCGCCAGCAGCTGGAGCGCTGGCACCGGGGAGCTGTTTTTT. The J gene is TRBJ2-2, the V gene TRBV5-1; D is unresolved. This CDR3 region has 14 residues. Deletions cut 3 bases from V and 4 bases from J, with 10 bases between. Germline V gene lookup returns CDR1 SGHRS and CDR2 YFSETQ.

The CDR3 DNA reads TGTGCCAGCAGCCAAAGCTACCGCTTAGGACTAGCGGGGGCCGGGGGAGATACGCAGTATTTT. Translated, it gives CASSQSYRLGLAGAGGDTQYF. The chain carries TRBV3-1 (or the pseudogene TRBV3-2) and TRBJ2-3; 13 bases are shared with TRBD2. Trimming cost V 2 bases and J 5 bases; bases outside gene matches: 19. The CDR3 loop spans 21 amino acids. CDR1 is LGHDT, CDR2 YNNKEL, per germline (reference sequence).

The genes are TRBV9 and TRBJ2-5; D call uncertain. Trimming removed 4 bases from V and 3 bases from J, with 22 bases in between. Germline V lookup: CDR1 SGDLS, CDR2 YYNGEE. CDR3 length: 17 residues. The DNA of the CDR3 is TGTGCCAGCAGCCGTAGGGCCCCCGGGTCTGAGGAAGAGACCCAGTACTTC. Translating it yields CASSRRAPGSEEETQYF.

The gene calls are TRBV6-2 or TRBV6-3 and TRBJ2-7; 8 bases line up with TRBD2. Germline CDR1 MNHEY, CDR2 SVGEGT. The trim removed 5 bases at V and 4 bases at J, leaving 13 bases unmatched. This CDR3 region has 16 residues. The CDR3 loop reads CASSTSRGGRWYEQYF. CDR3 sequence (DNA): TGTGCCAGCAGTACCTCCCGCGGGGGGAGGTGGTACGAGCAGTACTTC.

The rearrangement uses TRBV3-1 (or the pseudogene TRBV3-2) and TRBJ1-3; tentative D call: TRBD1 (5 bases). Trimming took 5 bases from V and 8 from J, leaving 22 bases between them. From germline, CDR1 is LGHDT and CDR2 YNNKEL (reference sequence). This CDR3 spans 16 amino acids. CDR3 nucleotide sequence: TGTGCCAGCAGCTCGGGACCCTTCCTATTTCCCGACACCATATATTTT. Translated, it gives CASSSGPFLFPDTIYF.

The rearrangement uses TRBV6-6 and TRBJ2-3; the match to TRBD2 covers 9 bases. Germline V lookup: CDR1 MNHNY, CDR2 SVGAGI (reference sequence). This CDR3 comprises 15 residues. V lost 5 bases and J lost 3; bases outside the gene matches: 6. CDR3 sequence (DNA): TGTGCCAGCAGTCCTTTAGCGGGAGTGACAGATACGCAGTATTTT. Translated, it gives CASSPLAGVTDTQYF.

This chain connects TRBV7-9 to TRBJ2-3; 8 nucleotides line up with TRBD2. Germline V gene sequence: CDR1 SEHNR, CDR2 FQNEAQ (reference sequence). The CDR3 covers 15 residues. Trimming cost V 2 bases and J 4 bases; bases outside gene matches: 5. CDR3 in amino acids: CASSLRRLAPDTQYF. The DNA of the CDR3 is TGTGCCAGCAGCTTAAGGAGACTAGCGCCAGATACGCAGTATTTT. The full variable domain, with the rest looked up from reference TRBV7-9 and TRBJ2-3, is DTGVSQNPRHKITKRGQNVTFRCDPISEHNRLYWYRQTLGQGPEFLTYFQNEAQLEKSRLLSDRFSAERPKGSFSTLEIQRTEQGDSAMYLCASSLRRLAPDTQYFGPGTRLTVL.